This TCR beta chain was recorded in a study of blood T cell repertoires in COVID-19. Repertoires were generated with immunoSEQ multiplex PCR, while TCRdb's copy carries only in-frame clones and drops some. This sample has about 500,000 clones; about nine tenths occur once, and the top ten carry under 0.85%. V lost 1 base and J 5 bases, leaving 13 bases between the germline ends. Per the germline V gene, CDR1 is SGHRS and CDR2 is YFSETQ. CDR3 length equals 14 residues. V is TRBV5-1 and J is TRBJ2-7; TRBD1 is a possible D gene (5 bases). Source material: PBMCs or T cells enriched from blood (not recorded which). The receptor's source is a woman aged 18 to 35 who had recovered from COVID-19. CDR3 sequence reads: CASSLTRVRNEQYF. The CDR3, as DNA: TGCGCCAGCAGCTTGACCAGGGTGAGGAACGAGCAGTACTTC.